These 32 T cell receptor beta chains originate from one sample sequenced in a study of a mutant IDH1 vaccine in newly diagnosed glioma. TCRdb's table, derived via immunoSEQ multiplex PCR, lists solely in-frame clones and lacks some. The table shows tens of thousands of clones, with roughly 80% occurring only once. Their antigens remain unidentified. This sample's time point: week 35, safety follow-up. All doses held 300 ug of mutant IDH1 20-mer peptide, with topical imiquimod. Sequencing used PBMCs, obtained from a glioma patient whose treatment included an IDH1 peptide vaccine. These receptor sequences come from a woman aged 18 to 35 with glioma.

The chain is built from TRBV18 and TRBJ1-5, with a weak D call TRBD1 (6 bases). CDR1 and CDR2 from the germline V gene are KGHSH and LQKENI. The CDR3 length is 18 residues. Between the trimmed V and J ends, which lost 0 bases and 6 bases, there was a span of 21 bases. The CDR3 loop is CASSPPSPGQGQGQPQHF. The CDR3, as DNA: TGTGCCAGCTCACCACCTTCGCCGGGGCAGGGGCAAGGTCAGCCCCAGCATTTT.

This chain connects TRBV12-5 to TRBJ1-5, with no clear D. The CDR3 sequence is 13 residues long. V lost 3 bases and J 7 bases, leaving 10 bases between the germline ends. The germline gives CDR1 LGHNT, CDR2 FRNRAP. CDR3 nucleotide sequence: TGTGCTAGTGGTTTAGCGATCGGCCAGCCCCAGCATTTT. Translated, it gives CASGLAIGQPQHF. Together with reference TRBV12-5 and TRBJ1-5, the CDR3 gives the full variable domain: DARVTQTPRHKVTEMGQEVTMRCQPILGHNTVFWYRQTMMQGLELLAYFRNRAPLDDSGMPKDRFSAEMPDATLATLKIQPSEPRDSAVYFCASGLAIGQPQHFGDGTRLSIL.

The chain joins TRBV28 to TRBJ2-1; D is perhaps TRBD1 or TRBD2 (5 bases each). V was cut by 9 bases and J by 5 bases, with 20 bases left in between. Germline V gene sequence: CDR1 MDHEN, CDR2 SYDVKM. There are 15 residues in the CDR3. The DNA for the CDR3 is TGTGCCAGTCGAGGGACGGCGCCTACCCACAATGAGCAGTTCTTC. Its protein is CASRGTAPTHNEQFF.

The gene calls are TRBV18 and TRBJ1-1; D gene ambiguous. V was trimmed by 3 bases and J by 1 base, leaving 9 bases between them. CDR3 size: 14 residues. Germline lookup yields CDR1 KGHSH and CDR2 LQKENI. This CDR3 reads CASSPQQANTEAFF. The CDR3 bases are TGTGCCAGCTCACCGCAACAAGCGAACACTGAAGCTTTCTTT.

This chain links TRBV6-5 with TRBJ1-2, with D unresolved. Trimming left V 6 bases short and J 5 bases short, with 19 bases between. Germline CDR1 is MNHEY and CDR2 is SVGAGI. The CDR3 runs 15 residues. The CDR3 here is CASRASPTLKYGYTF. DNA for the CDR3: TGTGCCAGCAGGGCATCCCCGACACTTAAATATGGCTACACCTTC.

The V and J genes are TRBV19 and TRBJ1-2; D is undetermined. The CDR3 sequence is 11 residues long. The ends were cut back, 6 bases at V and 0 bases at J, with 2 bases in the middle. The germline CDR1 and CDR2 sequences are LNHDA and SQIVND (reference sequence). CDR3 region: CASSTNYGYTF. In DNA form, the CDR3 reads TGTGCCAGTAGCACTAACTATGGCTACACCTTC.

The CDR3 spells CAISRTGDNEKLFF. The CDR3 bases are TGTGCCATCAGTCGGACAGGGGATAATGAAAAACTGTTTTTT. V usage is TRBV10-3 and J usage is TRBJ1-4; 9 bases map to TRBD1. Germline V gene lookup returns CDR1 ENHRY and CDR2 SYGVKD. J lost 4 bases, V lost 5 bases, and 2 bases had no gene match. The CDR3 runs to 14 residues.

The chain has TRBV27 and TRBJ1-1, with D tentatively TRBD1 (5 bases). The V and J ends lost 2 bases and 4 bases respectively, with 8 bases between them. In germline, CDR1 is MNHEY, CDR2 SMNVEV (reference sequence). The length of the CDR3 is 13 residues. The CDR3 DNA follows: TGTGCCAGCAGTTTACTCGGGGGCACTGAAGCTTTCTTT. It translates to CASSLLGGTEAFF.

This clone was detected only once. The chain combines TRBV10-3 with TRBJ2-5; D possibly matches TRBD1 or TRBD2 (6 bases each). Germline V gene data show CDR1 as ENHRY and CDR2 as SYGVKD. This CDR3 has 14 residues. Deletions cut 10 bases from V and 5 bases from J, with 20 bases between. CDR3 amino acids: CATTSLGGQETQYF. The CDR3 nucleotides are TGTGCCACCACGTCCCTAGGGGGGCAGGAGACCCAGTACTTC.

By frequency in the sample, this clone is medium-sized. The chain's CDR3 is CASRLASDNIQYF. In nucleotides, the CDR3 is TGTGCCAGCAGACTAGCCTCGGACAACATTCAGTACTTC. This chain joins TRBV6-6 and TRBJ2-4, with D maybe TRBD2 (6 bases). Germline assignment: CDR1 MNHNY and CDR2 SVGAGI (reference sequence). The germline V and J ends were trimmed by 6 bases and 7 bases, with 13 bases remaining between them. This CDR3 has 13 amino acids.

CDR3 in DNA: TGTGCCAGCAGTTACACGGCCAGGGAAGAGACCCAGTACTTC. It yields the protein CASSYTAREETQYF. This chain joins TRBV6-6 and TRBJ2-5, with TRBD1 as a possible D gene (5 bases). The CDR3 sequence is 14 residues long. The V end lost 2 bases, the J end lost 3 bases, and 10 bases lay between the germline ends. In germline, CDR1 is MNHNY, CDR2 SVGAGI (reference sequence).

The chain combines TRBV15 with TRBJ2-7; D gene ambiguous. V was shortened by 5 bases and J by 1 base, with 9 bases between the two germline ends. The CDR3 totals 13 residues. Germline V gene lookup returns CDR1 LNHNV and CDR2 YYDKDF (reference sequence). In DNA form, the CDR3 reads TGTGCCACCAGCCACGCCTTATCCTACGAGCAGTACTTC. It yields the protein CATSHALSYEQYF.

This clone was observed a few times. The V and J genes are TRBV10-3 and TRBJ2-1, with a weak D call TRBD1 (5 bases). Trimming shortened V by 0 bases and J by 4 bases, and 10 bases separated the two germline ends. CDR1 and CDR2 (germline): ENHRY, SYGVKD. The CDR3 spans 15 residues. CDR3: CAISESQGGYNEQFF. DNA of the CDR3: TGTGCCATCAGTGAGTCGCAGGGCGGATACAATGAGCAGTTCTTC.

This chain links TRBV19 with TRBJ2-1; D possibly corresponds to TRBD1 (7 bases). Germline V gene sequence: CDR1 LNHDA, CDR2 SQIVND (reference sequence). V lost 5 bases and J lost 9, with 17 bases in between. The CDR3 runs to 14 residues. CDR3 loop: CASSPTGWGGEQFF. For the CDR3, the DNA is TGTGCCAGTAGTCCGACAGGGTGGGGAGGTGAGCAGTTCTTC.

V is TRBV30 and J is TRBJ2-1; TRBD1 might be the D (6 bases). V was cut by 2 bases and J by 16 bases, with 21 bases left in between. The CDR3 loop spans 13 amino acids. In germline, CDR1 is GTSNPN, CDR2 SVGIG (reference sequence). CDR3 loop: CAWSRGSVVPFFF. CDR3 in DNA: TGTGCCTGGAGTAGGGGGTCAGTTGTTCCTTTTTTCTTC.

V gene TRBV6-5 combines with J gene TRBJ2-3; maybe TRBD2 (5 bases). Trimming removed 0 bases at V and 6 bases at J, with 16 bases between. This CDR3 spans 16 amino acids. Germline values: CDR1 MNHEY, CDR2 SVGAGI. Here the CDR3 reads CASSYSRTASLDTQYF. The CDR3, as DNA: TGTGCCAGCAGTTACTCGAGGACTGCCTCCCTGGATACGCAGTATTTT.

The chain couples TRBV20-1 to TRBJ1-5; a weak D match, TRBD1 (5 bases). V was clipped by 3 bases and J by 6 bases, with 6 bases between them. Germline V lookup: CDR1 DFQATT, CDR2 SNEGSKA (reference sequence). CDR3 length equals 11 residues. CDR3 in amino acids: CSARGPQPQHF. The CDR3 DNA follows: TGCAGTGCTAGGGGGCCTCAGCCCCAGCATTTT.

V usage is TRBV7-9 and J usage is TRBJ2-2; 8 bases fit TRBD2. The CDR3 runs to 15 residues. Germline CDR1 and CDR2: SEHNR and FQNEAQ (reference sequence). V gave up 5 bases and J gave up 4 bases; unmatched junction bases: 6. The CDR3 nucleotides read TGTGCCAGCAGCCCGTACCGGGGGGGCACCGGGGAGCTGTTTTTT. It is translated as CASSPYRGGTGELFF.

This chain uses TRBV6-1 with TRBJ2-1; D is undetermined. V lost 6 bases to trimming and J lost 8 bases, with 17 bases between them. CDR1 MNHNS and CDR2 SASEGT come from the germline V gene. The CDR3 sequence is 14 residues long. CDR3 nucleotide sequence: TGTGCCAGCAGCGTGCTCCCCTATGGAGATGAGCAGTTCTTC. It yields the protein CASSVLPYGDEQFF.

This clone came up once. V and J are TRBV27 and TRBJ2-2; 7 bases are a match to TRBD2. This CDR3 is built from 16 residues. Germline V gene sequence: CDR1 MNHEY, CDR2 SMNVEV (reference sequence). The V gene end was trimmed by 3 bases and the J gene end by 1 base; junction bases not matched to a gene: 5. As DNA, the CDR3 is TGTGCCAGCAGTTTTCCTAGCGGAAGGAACACCGGGGAGCTGTTTTTT. Translating it yields CASSFPSGRNTGELFF.

This chain uses TRBV6-5 with TRBJ1-1; 11 bases are shared with TRBD1. Germline CDR1 is MNHEY and CDR2 is SVGAGI. The CDR3 is 15 residues long. J was trimmed by 4 bases and V by 8 bases; bases with no gene match: 9. The CDR3 region has the DNA TGTGCCAGCGTTGATCTCGGGACAGGGGGCACTGAAGCTTTCTTT. It is translated as CASVDLGTGGTEAFF.

This chain connects TRBV7-9 to TRBJ1-5, with D tentatively TRBD1 (5 bases). V was pared by 5 bases and J by 3 bases, with 11 bases between. Germline V gene data show CDR1 as SEHNR and CDR2 as FQNEAQ (reference sequence). The CDR3 covers 14 residues. DNA of the CDR3: TGTGCCAGCAGCAAGGGGTCAATCAATCAGCCCCAGCATTTT. Protein sequence: CASSKGSINQPQHF.

This rearrangement joins TRBV29-1 to TRBJ1-4; 8 bases line up with TRBD1. The V gene's germline CDR1 is SQVTM and CDR2 ANQGSEA. The CDR3 has 12 amino acids. Losses at the gene ends were 5 bases for V and 8 bases for J; bases not matched to a gene: 4. The CDR3: CSVSTGVEKLFF. CDR3 bases: TGCAGCGTTTCGACAGGGGTCGAAAAACTGTTTTTT.

The chain uses TRBV19 and TRBJ2-7; possibly TRBD2 for D (7 bases). The CDR3 is 14 amino acids. Trimming left V 4 bases short and J 3 bases short, with 13 bases between. Germline V gene sequence: CDR1 LNHDA, CDR2 SQIVND (reference sequence). CDR3 loop: CASSKAGQYYEQYF. The CDR3 bases are TGTGCCAGTAGTAAAGCGGGACAATACTACGAGCAGTACTTC.

The chain carries TRBV6-5 and TRBJ2-2; the D gene is possibly TRBD1 (6 bases). Germline lookup yields CDR1 MNHEY and CDR2 SVGAGI. The CDR3 length is 15 residues. The V end was cut by 4 bases, the J end by 4 bases, with 13 bases between. CDR3 nucleotide sequence: TGTGCCAGCAGTTTTTATACAGGGAGCACCGGGGAGCTGTTTTTT. This gives the protein CASSFYTGSTGELFF.

The CDR3 protein is CASSIGGVDGYTF. The CDR3 coding sequence is TGTGCCAGTAGTATTGGCGGGGTCGATGGCTACACCTTC. V and J are TRBV19 and TRBJ1-2; no clear D. Deletions cut 3 bases from V and 6 bases from J, with 11 bases between. The CDR3 has 13 amino acids. The germline CDR1 and CDR2 sequences are LNHDA and SQIVND (reference sequence).

CDR3 residues: CASSGPGTGSYEQYF. Here the CDR3 DNA reads TGTGCCAGCAGTGGGCCCGGGACAGGTTCCTACGAGCAGTACTTC. This sequence joins TRBV2 and TRBJ2-7, with TRBD1 matching over 8 bases. Germline trimming cut 4 bases from V and 1 base from J; bases unmatched to any gene: 6. The CDR3 is 15 residues long. Per germline, CDR1 SNHLY and CDR2 FYNNEI.

The chain recombines TRBV7-2 with TRBJ2-5; TRBD2 matches 11 bases. Germline V lookup: CDR1 SGHTA, CDR2 FQGNSA. The CDR3 runs 16 residues. V trimming: 2 bases; J trimming: 1 base; junction bases outside the gene matches: 3. The CDR3 DNA is TGTGCCAGCAGCTTAAATAGCGGGGGGGTCCAAGAGACCCAGTACTTC. This gives the protein CASSLNSGGVQETQYF.

The rearrangement uses TRBV10-3 and TRBJ2-7; the match to TRBD1 covers 11 bases. The CDR3 sequence is 14 residues long. Trimming removed 10 bases from V and 4 bases from J; junction bases left unmatched: 9. CDR1 ENHRY and CDR2 SYGVKD come from the germline V gene. The CDR3 sequence is CATMPGQGGYEQYF. DNA for the CDR3: TGTGCCACAATGCCGGGACAGGGGGGGTACGAGCAGTACTTC.

The chain uses TRBV6-1 and TRBJ1-1, with 7 positions matching TRBD1. The J segment lost 3 bases and the V segment lost 6 bases, leaving 7 bases of the junction unmatched. Germline loops: CDR1 MNHNS, CDR2 SASEGT. The CDR3 covers 14 residues. CDR3 DNA: TGTGCCAGCAGCACTAGGGGGCTAGACACTGAAGCTTTCTTT. This sequence encodes CASSTRGLDTEAFF.

Worth noting for this clone: Germline and junction disagree at one end, which may indicate a read error. The chain is built from TRBV7-7 and TRBJ2-1; D not certain. The CDR3 has 15 amino acids. Per the germline V gene, CDR1 is SSHAT and CDR2 is FNYEAQ (reference sequence). The CDR3 reads CASSSPLTQYNEQFF. CDR3 nucleotides: TGTGCTAGCAGCTCGCCTTTAACACAGTACAATGAGCAGTTCTTC.

The chain links TRBV7-2 to TRBJ2-7, with 11 bases matching TRBD2. Losses at the gene ends were 3 bases for V and 6 bases for J; bases not matched to a gene: 4. The CDR3 totals 14 residues. Germline-derived CDR1 and CDR2 are SGHTA and FQGNSA. CDR3 sequence (DNA): TGTGCCAGCAGCTTGCTAGCGGGAGGTTCCGAGCAGTACTTC. Protein product: CASSLLAGGSEQYF.